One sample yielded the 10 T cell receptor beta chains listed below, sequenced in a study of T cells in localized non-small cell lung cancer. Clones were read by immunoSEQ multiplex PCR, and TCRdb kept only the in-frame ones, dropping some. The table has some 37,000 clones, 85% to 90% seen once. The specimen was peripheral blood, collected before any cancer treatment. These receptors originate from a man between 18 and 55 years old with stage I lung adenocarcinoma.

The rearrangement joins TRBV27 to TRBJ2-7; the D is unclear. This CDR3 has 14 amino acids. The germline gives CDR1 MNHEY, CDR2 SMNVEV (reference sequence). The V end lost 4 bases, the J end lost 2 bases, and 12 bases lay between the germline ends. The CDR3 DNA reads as TGTGCCAGCAGTTCGCCAGAAAGCACCTACGAGCAGTACTTC. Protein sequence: CASSSPESTYEQYF.

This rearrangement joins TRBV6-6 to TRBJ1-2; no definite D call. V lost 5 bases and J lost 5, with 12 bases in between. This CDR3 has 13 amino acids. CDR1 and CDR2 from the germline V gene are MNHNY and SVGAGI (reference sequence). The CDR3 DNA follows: TGTGCCAGCAGTCAGCTGGCAGAGTATGGCTACACCTTC. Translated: CASSQLAEYGYTF.

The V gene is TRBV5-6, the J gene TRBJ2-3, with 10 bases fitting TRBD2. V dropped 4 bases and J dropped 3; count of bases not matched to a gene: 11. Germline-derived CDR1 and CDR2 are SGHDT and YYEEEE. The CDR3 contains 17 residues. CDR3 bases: TGTGCCAGCAGCGCTAAGCGGGGGGGCTTTGAAACAGATACGCAGTATTTT. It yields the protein CASSAKRGGFETDTQYF.

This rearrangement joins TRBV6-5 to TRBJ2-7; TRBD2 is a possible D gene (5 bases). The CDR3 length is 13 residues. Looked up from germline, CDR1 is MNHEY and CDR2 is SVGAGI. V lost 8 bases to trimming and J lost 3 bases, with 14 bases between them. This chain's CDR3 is CASSRREGYEQYF. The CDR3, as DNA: TGTGCCAGCTCCCGACGAGAGGGCTACGAGCAGTACTTC.

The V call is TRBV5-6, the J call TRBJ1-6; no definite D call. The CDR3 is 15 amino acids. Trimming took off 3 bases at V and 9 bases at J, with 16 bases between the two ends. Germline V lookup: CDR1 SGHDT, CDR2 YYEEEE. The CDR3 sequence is CASSSGPSIGSPLHF. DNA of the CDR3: TGTGCCAGCAGCTCTGGTCCTTCTATAGGTTCACCCCTCCACTTT.

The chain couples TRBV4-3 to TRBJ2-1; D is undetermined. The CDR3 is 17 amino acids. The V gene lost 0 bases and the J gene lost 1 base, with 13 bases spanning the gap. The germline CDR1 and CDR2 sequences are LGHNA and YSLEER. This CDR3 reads CASSQEALRASYNEQFF. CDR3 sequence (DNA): TGCGCCAGCAGCCAAGAGGCCCTAAGGGCTTCCTACAATGAGCAGTTCTTC.

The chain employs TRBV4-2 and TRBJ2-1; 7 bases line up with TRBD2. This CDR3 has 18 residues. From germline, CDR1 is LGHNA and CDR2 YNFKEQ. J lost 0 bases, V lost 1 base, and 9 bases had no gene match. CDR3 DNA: TGTGCCAGCAGCCAAGCCGTTGGGGGGGGTGACTCCTACAATGAGCAGTTCTTC. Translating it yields CASSQAVGGGDSYNEQFF.

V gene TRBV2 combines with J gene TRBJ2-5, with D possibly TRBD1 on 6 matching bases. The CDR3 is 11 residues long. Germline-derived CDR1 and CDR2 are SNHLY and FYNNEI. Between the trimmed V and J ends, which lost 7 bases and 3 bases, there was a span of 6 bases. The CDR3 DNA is TGTGCCAGCAAGGGGGAAGAGACCCAGTACTTC. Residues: CASKGEETQYF.

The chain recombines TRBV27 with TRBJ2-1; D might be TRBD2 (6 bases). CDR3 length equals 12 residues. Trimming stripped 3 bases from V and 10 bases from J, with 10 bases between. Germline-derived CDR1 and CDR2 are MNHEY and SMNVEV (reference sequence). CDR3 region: CASSFLAGEQFF. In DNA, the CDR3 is TGTGCCAGCAGTTTTTTGGCGGGGGAGCAGTTCTTC.

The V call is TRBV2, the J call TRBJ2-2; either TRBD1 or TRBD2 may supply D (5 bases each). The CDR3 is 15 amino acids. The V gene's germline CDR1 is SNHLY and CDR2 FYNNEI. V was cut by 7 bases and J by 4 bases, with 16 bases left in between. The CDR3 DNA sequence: TGTGCCAGCACCCTTCTCCGGGACCCCACCGGGGAGCTGTTTTTT. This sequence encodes CASTLLRDPTGELFF.